Each of the 25 T cell receptor beta chains below was sequenced from the same sample in a study of HIV-infected patients and healthy controls. Alpha and beta constant-region primers primed reverse transcription of 400 to 650 ng RNA. Separate chain-specific third strand synthesis with multiplexing indices produced the alpha and beta libraries. TCRdb redid the calling of the 5' RACE reads with MiXCR, one entry per CDR3 protein. The sample holds fewer than 20,000 distinct CDR3 sequences, approximately 12% seen once. No cell fractionation was done, so the repertoire covers all unsorted peripheral blood T cells. The sequenced sample consisted of blood. All receptors come from an adult in good health.

This clonotype was counted ten times or more. The gene calls are TRBV7-6 and TRBJ1-5; D might be TRBD1 (6 bases). The V end lost 6 bases, the J end lost 6 bases, and 12 bases lay between the germline ends. CDR1 and CDR2 (germline): SGHVS, FNYEAQ. CDR3 length equals 13 residues. The CDR3 reads CASSRGVAQPQHF. The CDR3 region has the DNA TGTGCCAGCAGTAGGGGGGTAGCTCAGCCCCAGCATTTT.

This chain uses TRBV7-6 with TRBJ2-3; TRBD2 matches 8 bases. Losses at the gene ends were 4 bases for V and 4 bases for J; bases not matched to a gene: 13. Germline CDR1 reads SGHVS; CDR2 reads FNYEAQ. The CDR3 is 17 amino acids. For the CDR3, the DNA is TGTGCCAGCAGCTGGGGGGGCGGTAGCGGGGCCTCAGATACGCAGTATTTT. It yields the protein CASSWGGGSGASDTQYF.

V usage is TRBV20-1 and J usage is TRBJ2-7; 9 bases line up with TRBD1. CDR1 is DFQATT and CDR2 is SNEGSKA in the germline V gene (reference sequence). The CDR3 consists of 15 residues. Trimming at V came to 0 bases and at J to 0 bases, leaving 3 bases not matched to a gene. The CDR3 region has the DNA TGCAGTGCTAGAGAGGGGACAGGGCGCTCCTACGAGCAGTACTTC. This codes for CSAREGTGRSYEQYF.

The sample holds many counts of this clonotype. This chain uses TRBV5-6 with TRBJ2-1; D possibly matches TRBD1 or TRBD2 (6 bases each). This CDR3 is built from 15 residues. Germline V gene data show CDR1 as SGHDT and CDR2 as YYEEEE. Trimming stripped 4 bases from V and 4 bases from J, with 15 bases between. Written as DNA, the CDR3 is TGTGCCAGCAGCCGGAGGGGGGCCTCTTACAATGAGCAGTTCTTC. Residues: CASSRRGASYNEQFF.

In its sample, this clonotype was seen many times. This chain joins TRBV6-6 and TRBJ1-2, with 7 bases matching TRBD1. Germline lookup yields CDR1 MNHNY and CDR2 SVGAGI (reference sequence). J gave up 8 bases and V 3 bases, and 9 bases lay outside the gene matches. The CDR3 contains 14 residues. The CDR3 coding sequence is TGTGCCAGCAGTTATCTCGACAGGGAAGGGGGCTACACCTTC. This translates into CASSYLDREGGYTF.

This clonotype was counted at least ten times. The chain joins TRBV6-2 or TRBV6-3 to TRBJ2-7, with TRBD1 identical over 9 bases. The V and J ends lost 0 bases and 3 bases, in that order; junction bases with no gene match: 6. The CDR3 spans 16 residues. Germline CDR1 MNHEY, CDR2 SVGEGT. Written as DNA, the CDR3 is TGTGCCAGCAGTTACTCGCAGTGGACAGGGGACTACGAGCAGTACTTC. This translates into CASSYSQWTGDYEQYF.

In DNA, the CDR3 is TGTGCCAGCAGCTTAGCGAGGGCGGGGGGGTCCGGGGAGCAGTTCTTC. Protein: CASSLARAGGSGEQFF. This chain links TRBV7-6 with TRBJ2-1, with 9 bases that match TRBD2. J lost 10 bases, V lost 0 bases, and 10 bases had no gene match. The CDR3 has 16 residues. From germline, CDR1 is SGHVS and CDR2 FNYEAQ.

This clonotype was seen repeatedly, ten times or more. The chain employs TRBV5-1 and TRBJ2-1, with D unresolved. V lost 3 bases, J lost 2 bases, and 12 bases lay in between. CDR3 length: 15 amino acids. Germline values: CDR1 SGHRS, CDR2 YFSETQ. In DNA, the CDR3 is TGCGCCAGCAGCTCAGAGACCTCTACCTACAATGAGCAGTTCTTC. Residues: CASSSETSTYNEQFF. Based on the CDR3 plus reference TRBV5-1 and TRBJ2-1, the full variable domain is KAGVTQTPRYLIKTRGQQVTLSCSPISGHRSVSWYQQTPGQGLQFLFEYFSETQRNKGNFPGRFSGRQFSNSRSEMNVSTLELGDSALYLCASSSETSTYNEQFFGPGTRLTVL.

The V call is TRBV7-9, the J call TRBJ2-5; D not resolved. Germline CDR1 and CDR2: SEHNR and FQNEAQ (reference sequence). The germline V and J ends were trimmed by 3 bases and 5 bases, with 7 bases remaining between them. This CDR3 contains 12 residues. The CDR3 protein is CASSFSVETQYF. The DNA of the CDR3 is TGTGCCAGCAGCTTTAGTGTGGAGACCCAGTACTTC.

This clonotype was counted at least ten times. The rearrangement joins TRBV19 to TRBJ1-5, with 7 nucleotides matching TRBD1. This CDR3 region has 13 residues. From germline, CDR1 is LNHDA and CDR2 SQIVND (reference sequence). The junction had 4 bases not matched to a gene; V was cut back by 5 bases and J by 6 bases. The CDR3 nucleotides read TGTGCCAGTAGTCAACAGGGGTCTCAGCCCCAGCATTTT. Protein product: CASSQQGSQPQHF.

The chain uses TRBV6-5 and TRBJ1-2, with no clear D. The V end lost 7 bases, the J end lost 5 bases, and 17 bases lay between the germline ends. Germline lookup yields CDR1 MNHEY and CDR2 SVGAGI. There are 14 residues in the CDR3. DNA for the CDR3: TGTGCCAGCAATGCCGGGTCCCGTCAGTATGGCTACACCTTC. Amino acids: CASNAGSRQYGYTF.

This clonotype was observed many times. J is TRBJ2-3 and V is TRBV7-2, with 14 positions matching TRBD2. The CDR3 totals 20 residues. With V trimmed by 5 bases and J by 2 bases, 15 bases remained unmatched. Germline V gives CDR1 SGHTA, CDR2 FQGNSA. DNA of the CDR3: TGTGCCAGCAGCCGACGATCGGGGGGACTAGCGGGGGTCCTCACAGATACGCAGTATTTT. Protein: CASSRRSGGLAGVLTDTQYF.

This clonotype was counted between two and nine times. The chain has TRBV18 and TRBJ1-1, with D unresolved. Germline-derived CDR1 and CDR2 are KGHSH and LQKENI. V was trimmed by 2 bases and J by 0 bases, leaving 7 bases between them. The CDR3 is 14 residues long. The CDR3 DNA is TGTGCCAGCTCACCATCCAACATGAACACTGAAGCTTTCTTT. The encoded protein is CASSPSNMNTEAFF.

This chain links TRBV6-5 with TRBJ1-1; maybe TRBD1 (5 bases). The V gene lost 5 bases and the J gene lost 4 bases, with 14 bases spanning the gap. This CDR3 comprises 14 residues. Germline values: CDR1 MNHEY, CDR2 SVGAGI. Written as DNA, the CDR3 is TGTGCCAGCAGTCCGGGGGGGGAAATCACTGAAGCTTTCTTT. This gives the protein CASSPGGEITEAFF.

This clonotype came up a few times. The V and J genes are TRBV5-1 and TRBJ2-2; D is possibly TRBD1 or TRBD2 (5 bases each). The CDR3 is 14 amino acids. Germline V lookup: CDR1 SGHRS, CDR2 YFSETQ. V was clipped by 4 bases and J by 7 bases, with 14 bases between them. This chain's CDR3 is CASSRRDPHGELFF. The CDR3 nucleotides are TGCGCCAGCAGCCGCCGGGACCCCCACGGGGAGCTGTTTTTT.

The table lists this clonotype with many counts. The chain links TRBV7-9 to TRBJ1-1; D is ambiguous. Germline values: CDR1 SEHNR, CDR2 FQNEAQ (reference sequence). Trimming shortened V by 0 bases and J by 4 bases, and 3 bases separated the two germline ends. The CDR3 runs to 12 residues. The chain's CDR3 is CASSLAGTEAFF. The DNA for the CDR3 is TGTGCCAGCAGCTTAGCAGGCACTGAAGCTTTCTTT.

This clonotype was recorded at least ten times. The chain couples TRBV6-2 or TRBV6-3 to TRBJ1-6; the D is unclear. Trimming shortened V by 2 bases and J by 5 bases, and 4 bases separated the two germline ends. The CDR3 covers 13 residues. The germline V gene has CDR1 MNHEY and CDR2 SVGEGT. The DNA for the CDR3 is TGTGCCAGCAGTTACAGGGATAATTCACCCCTCCACTTT. Amino acids: CASSYRDNSPLHF.

This clonotype was counted ten times or more. This chain uses TRBV6-5 with TRBJ2-1; 11 nucleotides agree with TRBD1. J lost 9 bases, V lost 6 bases, and 7 bases had no gene match. The CDR3 extends over 14 amino acids. The germline gives CDR1 MNHEY, CDR2 SVGAGI. The CDR3 sequence: CASRSHGTGGEQFF. Written as DNA, the CDR3 is TGTGCCAGCAGATCACACGGGACAGGGGGTGAGCAGTTCTTC.

This clonotype was seen ten or more times. At one end, the junction sequence differs from germline, possibly due to a read error. V and J are TRBV5-1 and TRBJ2-1; 8 bases are shared with TRBD1. Germline assignment: CDR1 SGHRS and CDR2 YFSETQ. The CDR3 covers 13 residues. The DNA for the CDR3 is TGCGCCAGCAGCCCCGGACAGGGTCCCCCCCAGACATTC. Translated: CASSPGQGPPQTF.

This clonotype has at least ten counts. A junction end diverges from the germline sequence, so it may reflect a read error. This chain links TRBV20-1 with TRBJ2-6; TRBD1 might be the D (6 bases). Germline lookup yields CDR1 DFQATT and CDR2 SNEGSKA (reference sequence). This CDR3 is 15 amino acids long. CDR3 nucleotide sequence: TGCAGTGCTGGAGACAGGACATCTGGGGCCAACGTCCTGACTTTC. It translates to CSAGDRTSGANVLTF.

This clonotype showed up many times. This chain joins TRBV29-1 and TRBJ1-5; D gene ambiguous. The CDR3 is made up of 11 amino acids. V dropped 1 base and J dropped 10 bases, with 8 bases sitting between them. CDR1 and CDR2 (germline): SQVTM, ANQGSEA. The CDR3 nucleotides are TGCAGCGTTGAAGGGTGTAATCCCCAGCATTTT. This codes for CSVEGCNPQHF.

This clonotype has ten or more counts. The J gene is TRBJ1-3, the V gene TRBV20-1; D is perhaps TRBD1 (6 bases). Germline V gene lookup returns CDR1 DFQATT and CDR2 SNEGSKA (reference sequence). V lost 4 bases to trimming and J lost 0 bases, with 7 bases between them. CDR3 length: 13 residues. The CDR3 DNA reads TGCAGTGCTATGGGACACTCTGGAAACACCATATATTTT. Translating it yields CSAMGHSGNTIYF.

This chain links TRBV7-8 with TRBJ1-6, with 9 bases aligning to TRBD1. CDR1 is SGHVS and CDR2 is FQNEAQ in the germline V gene. The CDR3 extends over 14 amino acids. V dropped 3 bases and J dropped 9; count of bases not matched to a gene: 3. The CDR3 is CASSFGTGFSPLHF. The CDR3 nucleotides are TGTGCCAGCAGCTTTGGGACAGGGTTTTCACCCCTCCACTTT.

This clonotype was counted only a few times. The rearrangement uses TRBV12-3 or TRBV12-4 and TRBJ1-6; D is uncertain. The V and J ends lost 5 bases and 8 bases respectively, with 10 bases between them. This CDR3 comprises 13 residues. CDR3 region: CASSPVRDSPLHF. The CDR3 DNA is TGTGCCAGCAGTCCTGTCCGGGATTCACCCCTCCACTTT.

This clonotype is medium-sized. The V call is TRBV28, the J call TRBJ1-5; TRBD1 agrees at 7 bases. With V trimmed by 5 bases and J by 4 bases, 11 bases remained unmatched. CDR1 and CDR2 (germline): MDHEN, SYDVKM. The CDR3 sequence is 16 residues long. CDR3 region: CASSPYNRGSNQPQHF. In nucleotides, the CDR3 is TGTGCCAGCAGTCCATACAACAGGGGTTCAAATCAGCCCCAGCATTTT.